The clone carrying this TCR beta chain has only one observation. CDR3 length equals 13 residues. Germline CDR1 GTSNPN, CDR2 SVGIG (reference sequence). Trimming took 3 bases from V and 3 from J, leaving 12 bases between them. Original processing notes: It was from reference gene primer amplification that nucleated cell counts were estimated. Some clones are missing from TCRdb's copy, which holds only in-frame ones; the method was immunoSEQ multiplex PCR. V and J calls and clone size are given by that table; D and trimming were obtained from the DNA. The table has over 450,000 clones, approximately 91% seen once; the top ten hold 7.5% to 9%. These data originate in a study of blood T cell repertoires in COVID-19. The Seattle patients joined while their infection was active and were tracked longitudinally afterward.

The V and J genes are TRBV30 and TRBJ2-7, with D unclear. Material for sequencing was peripheral blood. This sequence originates from a woman in her fifties or sixties with COVID-19, enrolled during active disease. CDR3 DNA sequence: TGTGCCTGGAGCACTATGCAGTACTACGAGCAGTACTTC. Translation: CAWSTMQYYEQYF.